The 20 T cell receptor beta chains listed next were all sequenced from one sample in a study of shared clonotypes between healthy human individuals. Sequencing used immunoSEQ multiplex PCR; TCRdb keeps in-frame clones, though not all of them. There are some 580,000 clones in the sample; less than 98% occur only once, and 0.055% to 0.07% lies in the top ten. Sample: naive CD4+ T cells sorted from blood. Described subset: CD45RA+ positively selected. The receptors here all came from a woman in her twenties or thirties in good health.

The J gene is TRBJ2-2, the V gene TRBV6-5; D is perhaps TRBD1 (5 bases). Between the trimmed V and J ends, which lost 0 bases and 5 bases, there was a span of 10 bases. CDR3 length: 15 residues. CDR1 is MNHEY and CDR2 is SVGAGI in the germline V gene. The CDR3 is CASSYSSGITGELFF. The DNA of the CDR3 is TGTGCCAGCAGTTACTCGTCAGGGATAACCGGGGAGCTGTTTTTT.

This chain connects TRBV7-8 to TRBJ1-3, with a possible D match to TRBD1 (5 bases). The CDR3 runs to 15 residues. Trimming took 5 bases from V and 0 from J, leaving 11 bases between them. The germline V gene encodes CDR1 SGHVS and CDR2 FQNEAQ. The CDR3 sequence is CASSVDRYSGNTIYF. The CDR3 DNA reads as TGTGCCAGCAGCGTAGACAGATACTCTGGAAACACCATATATTTT.

The rearrangement joins TRBV10-3 to TRBJ2-1, with 12 bases matching TRBD2. This CDR3 is 16 amino acids long. The junction had 4 bases not matched to a gene; V was cut back by 3 bases and J by 4 bases. Germline assignment: CDR1 ENHRY and CDR2 SYGVKD. The CDR3 is CAISDRTSGEYNEQFF. The CDR3 DNA follows: TGTGCCATCAGTGATCGGACTAGCGGGGAATACAATGAGCAGTTCTTC.

This chain links TRBV19 with TRBJ2-1, with 8 bases that match TRBD1. This CDR3 contains 14 residues. V lost 7 bases, J lost 3 bases, and 5 bases stayed unmatched. CDR1 and CDR2 (germline): LNHDA, SQIVND (reference sequence). The CDR3 spells CASTRTGNYNEQFF. The DNA for the CDR3 is TGTGCCAGTACCAGGACAGGGAACTACAATGAGCAGTTCTTC.

This clone was picked up one time. CDR3 sequence: CASSLRTGNNQPQHF. Written as DNA, the CDR3 is TGTGCCAGCAGCTTAAGGACAGGGAACAATCAGCCCCAGCATTTT. The V call is TRBV7-2, the J call TRBJ1-5; 8 bases match TRBD1. The CDR3 totals 15 residues. The J segment lost 3 bases and the V segment lost 2 bases, leaving 3 bases of the junction unmatched. The germline gives CDR1 SGHTA, CDR2 FQGNSA.

This clone was detected once. This chain joins TRBV6-1 and TRBJ2-7; 10 bases match TRBD2. CDR1 MNHNS and CDR2 SASEGT come from the germline V gene. The CDR3 loop spans 14 amino acids. Trimming cost V 8 bases and J 0 bases; bases outside gene matches: 4. The CDR3 loop reads CASRSSGGSYEQYF. The CDR3 coding sequence is TGTGCCAGCCGGTCTAGCGGGGGCTCCTACGAGCAGTACTTC.

The CDR3 coding sequence is TGTGCCAGCAGTTCCCCCACCGGGACAGGGGGCCCCGGGGAGCTGTTTTTT. Amino acid sequence: CASSSPTGTGGPGELFF. The V and J genes are TRBV7-9 and TRBJ2-2, with 12 nucleotides matching TRBD1. V lost 6 bases to trimming and J lost 6 bases; unmatched junction nucleotides: 11. The CDR3 runs to 17 residues. Germline-derived CDR1 and CDR2 are SEHNR and FQNEAQ (reference sequence).

The rearrangement joins TRBV21-1 to TRBJ1-2; TRBD1 reflects the table's D call only, with no check against the DNA. TRBV21-1 is noted as a pseudogene. The CDR3 has 18 amino acids. The CDR3 loop is CASSKDQTGEEYGYGYTF. CDR3 sequence (DNA): TGTGCCAGCAGCAAAGACCAGACAGGGGAAGAATATGGCTATGGCTACACCTTC.

The chain recombines TRBV10-3 with TRBJ2-1; 7 nucleotides line up with TRBD2. The J segment lost 6 bases and the V segment lost 0 bases, leaving 8 bases of the junction unmatched. Germline-derived CDR1 and CDR2 are ENHRY and SYGVKD. The CDR3 loop spans 16 amino acids. The CDR3 DNA sequence: TGTGCCATCAGTGAGTCGTTCGCGGGAGTGGGCAATGAGCAGTTCTTC. Encoded protein: CAISESFAGVGNEQFF.

The V call is TRBV7-6, the J call TRBJ1-4, with TRBD1 matching 8 bases. Looked up from germline, CDR1 is SGHVS and CDR2 is FNYEAQ. The V segment lost 3 bases and the J segment 4 bases; nucleotides outside the gene matches: 22. The CDR3 totals 21 residues. CDR3 amino acids: CASSFLSRDRGLLFFNEKLFF. In nucleotides, the CDR3 is TGTGCCAGCAGCTTCCTTTCTAGAGACAGGGGACTCCTTTTTTTTAATGAAAAACTGTTTTTT.

The chain employs TRBV28 and TRBJ1-4; 8 bases fit TRBD1. The trim removed 6 bases at V and 7 bases at J, leaving 10 bases unmatched. Germline V lookup: CDR1 MDHEN, CDR2 SYDVKM. The CDR3 loop spans 15 amino acids. The CDR3 DNA reads TGTGCCAGCAGGAACTCAGGGGGCATGAGTGAAAAACTGTTTTTT. It encodes CASRNSGGMSEKLFF.

The chain carries TRBV18 and TRBJ1-2; no clear D. Deletions cut 3 bases from V and 6 bases from J, with 29 bases between. Per germline, CDR1 KGHSH and CDR2 LQKENI. This CDR3 region has 19 residues. The CDR3 DNA is TGTGCCAGCTCACCCTTCAGCAGGAGGTCAAGTCAAAGTCGAGATGGCTACACCTTC. It translates to CASSPFSRRSSQSRDGYTF.

This chain links TRBV5-1 with TRBJ2-3; 8 nucleotides agree with TRBD2. V shed 0 bases and J 1 base; nucleotides not matched to a gene: 4. Germline CDR1 and CDR2: SGHRS and YFSETQ. The CDR3 is 16 amino acids. Written as DNA, the CDR3 is TGCGCCAGCAGCTTGGGACTAGCGCTGGGCACAGATACGCAGTATTTT. It encodes CASSLGLALGTDTQYF.

The V and J genes are TRBV18 and TRBJ2-1; D could derive from TRBD1 or TRBD2 (6 bases each). Trimming removed 3 bases at V and 10 bases at J, with 22 bases between. The CDR3 runs 16 residues. Germline-derived CDR1 and CDR2 are KGHSH and LQKENI. For the CDR3, the DNA is TGTGCCAGCTCACCCCCTTTGGGGGGCGGAATACGGGAGCAGTTCTTC. Translating it yields CASSPPLGGGIREQFF.

The rearrangement uses TRBV23-1 and TRBJ2-5, with D perhaps matching TRBD1 (6 bases). TRBV23-1 is classed as an ORF, of uncertain function. This CDR3 has 14 amino acids. The germline V and J ends were trimmed by 7 bases and 7 bases, with 19 bases remaining between them. The CDR3 region is CASMPNRVYVTQYF. The CDR3 DNA reads TGCGCCAGCATGCCGAACAGGGTGTATGTGACCCAGTACTTC.

The gene calls are TRBV20-1 and TRBJ1-2, with no clear D. Germline V gene lookup returns CDR1 DFQATT and CDR2 SNEGSKA (reference sequence). V was shortened by 4 bases and J by 4 bases, with 7 bases between the two germline ends. This CDR3 is 11 amino acids long. CDR3 in DNA: TGCAGTGCTATGCGGGCCTATGGCTACACCTTC. It translates to CSAMRAYGYTF.

The table lists this clone with a count of one. The chain is built from TRBV5-1 and TRBJ2-7; D not resolved. In germline, CDR1 is SGHRS, CDR2 YFSETQ. The CDR3 spans 12 residues. Trimming left V 4 bases short and J 3 bases short, with 8 bases between. This chain's CDR3 is CASSGDFYEQYF. CDR3 DNA: TGCGCCAGCAGCGGGGATTTCTACGAGCAGTACTTC.

Concerning this clone itself: Other DNA sequences within the sample encode an identical CDR3. The chain carries TRBV10-2 and TRBJ2-7; no reliable D call. In germline, CDR1 is WSHSY, CDR2 SAAADI. CDR3 size: 13 residues. Trimming left V 2 bases short and J 2 bases short, with 7 bases between. CDR3 nucleotide sequence: TGCGCCAGCAGTGAGGCGGTTACCTACGAGCAGTACTTC. Its protein is CASSEAVTYEQYF.

This rearrangement joins TRBV11-2 to TRBJ2-3; the D gene is possibly TRBD1 (6 bases). CDR3 size: 16 residues. Germline values: CDR1 SGHAT, CDR2 FQNNGV. V lost 4 bases and J lost 2, with 16 bases in between. CDR3 bases: TGTGCCAGCAGCTCCTCAGGGACACCCTACACAGATACGCAGTATTTT. This sequence encodes CASSSSGTPYTDTQYF.

The chain combines TRBV7-9 with TRBJ2-1; 10 bases match TRBD2. The J segment lost 6 bases and the V segment lost 4 bases, leaving 9 bases of the junction unmatched. The CDR3 loop spans 16 amino acids. In germline, CDR1 is SEHNR, CDR2 FQNEAQ (reference sequence). Here the CDR3 DNA reads TGTGCCAGCAGCTCCAGGGGGCTAGCGGGGGCCAATGAGCAGTTCTTC. Its translation is CASSSRGLAGANEQFF.